These T cell receptor beta chains were read from a single sample in a study of T cell repertoires in cytomegalovirus infection. Via MiXCR, TCRdb re-called the reads, giving one row per CDR3 protein. The sample includes roughly 310,000 distinct CDR3 sequences, 25% to 30% of them seen just once. These receptors have no known antigen. The sequenced sample was cultured PBMCs, obtained from culture after CMV antigen stimulation. The receptors here all came from a human donor in good health (CMV status not recorded). Some clones in this sample may be carry-over from other donors' samples. CDR3s include the opening cysteine and the closing phenylalanine or tryptophan. The order of the fields is J gene, clone size, V gene, D gene, CDR3 DNA, CDR3 protein. The D gene is left open where the match is weak. Clone size is not always given. Where it is, it says once, few, many or a class for expanded clones.

J gene: TRBJ2-1; clone size: few; V gene: TRBV11-2; D gene: NA; CDR3 DNA: TGTGCCAGCAGCTCCCCCGGGGTAGTGGGCCGCAATGAGCAGTTCTTC; CDR3 protein: CASSSPGVVGRNEQFF
J gene: TRBJ2-3; clone size: NA; V gene: TRBV5-1; D gene: NA; CDR3 DNA: TGCGCCAGCAGGCTAACAGGGCAGATCACAGATACGCAGTATTTT; CDR3 protein: CASRLTGQITDTQYF
J gene: TRBJ1-5; clone size: many; V gene: TRBV19; D gene: NA; CDR3 DNA: TGTGCCAGTAGTATAACCATTTATCAGCCCCAGCATTTT; CDR3 protein: CASSITIYQPQHF
J gene: TRBJ1-4; clone size: NA; V gene: TRBV7-8; D gene: NA; CDR3 DNA: TGTGCCAGCAGCTTAGGGCCAGGAAAACTGTTTTTT; CDR3 protein: CASSLGPGKLFF
J gene: TRBJ2-2; clone size: NA; V gene: TRBV20-1; D gene: NA; CDR3 DNA: TGCAGTGCTAGAGATTCCAGAACCGGGGAGCTGTTTTTT; CDR3 protein: CSARDSRTGELFF
J gene: TRBJ2-7; clone size: NA; V gene: TRBV6-1; D gene: TRBD2; CDR3 DNA: TGTGCCAGCAGTGCAATGGGGGGGAGTGGTCACGAGCAGTACTTC; CDR3 protein: CASSAMGGSGHEQYF
J gene: TRBJ1-3; clone size: many; V gene: TRBV7-9; D gene: NA; CDR3 DNA: TGTGCCAGCAGCCAGGATGGACGGTCTGGAAACACCATATATTTT; CDR3 protein: CASSQDGRSGNTIYF
J gene: TRBJ1-5; clone size: NA; V gene: TRBV6-6; D gene: NA; CDR3 DNA: TGTGCCAGCAGCACGGGGATCAATAAGCATTTT; CDR3 protein: CASSTGINKHF
J gene: TRBJ2-1; clone size: few; V gene: TRBV19; D gene: TRBD2; CDR3 DNA: TGTGCCAGTACCCGACTAGCGGGGGGTCCGAGCTCCTACAATGAGCAGTTCTTC; CDR3 protein: CASTRLAGGPSSYNEQFF
J gene: TRBJ2-5; clone size: NA; V gene: TRBV4-1; D gene: NA; CDR3 DNA: TGCGCCAGCAGCCAAGGGACTCAAGAGACCCAGTACTTC; CDR3 protein: CASSQGTQETQYF
J gene: TRBJ2-1; clone size: NA; V gene: TRBV7-3; D gene: NA; CDR3 DNA: TGTGCCAGCAGCTTAGGTAACGACCTGAATGAGCAGTTCTTC; CDR3 protein: CASSLGNDLNEQFF
J gene: TRBJ2-2; clone size: many; V gene: TRBV12-5; D gene: NA; CDR3 DNA: TGTGCTAGTGCCCCCGATGCTGTATCCCACGTCCAGCTGTTTTTT; CDR3 protein: CASAPDAVSHVQLFF
J gene: TRBJ2-1; clone size: NA; V gene: TRBV5-1; D gene: TRBD2; CDR3 DNA: TGCGCCAGCAGACTCTATACTAGCGGGGGGGGAGAGCAGTTCTTC; CDR3 protein: CASRLYTSGGGEQFF
J gene: TRBJ2-5; clone size: NA; V gene: TRBV27; D gene: TRBD2; CDR3 DNA: TGTGCCAGCAGTTTTCAGACTAGCGGGCTCCAAGAGACCCAGTACTTC; CDR3 protein: CASSFQTSGLQETQYF
J gene: TRBJ1-5; clone size: NA; V gene: TRBV28; D gene: NA; CDR3 DNA: TGTGCCAGCAGTTTGAGGATTCAGCCCCAGCATTTT; CDR3 protein: CASSLRIQPQHF
J gene: TRBJ2-1; clone size: NA; V gene: TRBV3-1; D gene: TRBD2; CDR3 DNA: TGTGCCAGCAGCCAAGAGGTCGGGAGGAATGAGCAGTTCTTC; CDR3 protein: CASSQEVGRNEQFF
J gene: TRBJ2-2; clone size: NA; V gene: TRBV7-9; D gene: NA; CDR3 DNA: TGTGCCAGCAGCTCACCACGTTACGGGCGCACCGGGGAGCTGTTTTTT; CDR3 protein: CASSSPRYGRTGELFF
J gene: TRBJ2-7; clone size: few; V gene: TRBV19; D gene: NA; CDR3 DNA: TGTGCCAGTAGCAGAGAACAGGGTTTCGACGAGCAGTACTTC; CDR3 protein: CASSREQGFDEQYF
J gene: TRBJ1-3; clone size: few; V gene: TRBV27; D gene: NA; CDR3 DNA: TGTGCCAGCAGTTTATCGAGGCAGGTTTCCGGAAACACCATATATTTT; CDR3 protein: CASSLSRQVSGNTIYF
J gene: TRBJ2-3; clone size: NA; V gene: TRBV7-6; D gene: NA; CDR3 DNA: TGTGCCAGCACCCAAGGGGGGGGGGCCGGAGATACGCAGTATTTT; CDR3 protein: CASTQGGGAGDTQYF
J gene: TRBJ2-7; clone size: NA; V gene: TRBV7-9; D gene: NA; CDR3 DNA: TGTGCCAGCAGCCCTCCGGAGGCCAGCTACGAGCAGTACTTC; CDR3 protein: CASSPPEASYEQYF
J gene: TRBJ2-1; clone size: NA; V gene: TRBV12-5; D gene: NA; CDR3 DNA: TGTGCTAGTGGCTCCTATGGCGAGCAGTTCTTC; CDR3 protein: CASGSYGEQFF
J gene: TRBJ2-1; clone size: few; V gene: TRBV24-1; D gene: TRBD1; CDR3 DNA: TGTGCCACCATGGCGACAGGGAACTACAATGAGCAGTTCTTC; CDR3 protein: CATMATGNYNEQFF
J gene: TRBJ1-3; clone size: many; V gene: TRBV7-2; D gene: TRBD1; CDR3 DNA: TGTGCCAGCAGCTCCCAAGGGACAGGCTCTGGAAACACCATATATTTT; CDR3 protein: CASSSQGTGSGNTIYF
J gene: TRBJ1-1; clone size: NA; V gene: TRBV6-4; D gene: NA; CDR3 DNA: TGTGCCCGCAGTGAAGGAGAACGAACTGAAGCTTTCTTT; CDR3 protein: CARSEGERTEAFF
J gene: TRBJ1-2; clone size: few; V gene: TRBV19; D gene: NA; CDR3 DNA: TGTGCCAGTAGTTTCTCCGGGACGGCATATGGCTACACCTTC; CDR3 protein: CASSFSGTAYGYTF
J gene: TRBJ2-1; clone size: NA; V gene: TRBV12-5; D gene: NA; CDR3 DNA: TGTGCTAGTGGTTTGATCTCCGGACCCCGGAACAATGAGCAGTTCTTC; CDR3 protein: CASGLISGPRNNEQFF
J gene: TRBJ2-1; clone size: many; V gene: TRBV7-3; D gene: NA; CDR3 DNA: TGTGCCAGCACCCTGCACGGTAGCCCGTACAATGAGCAGTTCTTC; CDR3 protein: CASTLHGSPYNEQFF